This T cell receptor beta chain was recovered during a study of radiotherapy plus CTLA-4 blockade in lung cancer listed by TCRdb under 2018. Regarding the research as a whole: Among enrolled patients, 15% to 20% had an objective response and 31% reached disease control.

Focal radiation therapy combined with CTLA-4 blockade (ipilimumab) was tested in patients with chemo-refractory metastatic non-small-cell lung cancer. The germline ends are 8 bases apart after V is trimmed by 5 bases and J by 0 bases. The CDR3 holds 14 amino acids from the cysteine to the phenylalanine. Only CDR3 DNA remains: 42 bases, in frame from the first base. CDR1 and CDR2 are read off the germline V gene as SNHLY and FYNNEI. Library preparation used the immunoSEQ multiplex PCR assay. TCRdb took this table from immuneACCESS and kept in-frame rearrangements with V and J called. Such tables lack part of the clones; where checked against another copy, unresolved V genes explain under half of the gap, and the rest is unexplained. The sample table records some 50,000 clones; approximately 79% of these occur just once. The top ten hold roughly 3.5% of the sample. As concerns this clone: No cognate antigen has been identified for it. No per-base quality is available; no much larger clone lies one base away.

The paper as a whole reports these results and caveats: The strongest predictors of response, as reported, were early dynamic changes in blood T cell clones along with a rise in serum interferon-beta after radiation. After treatment with radiotherapy and ipilimumab, TCR clones that originated in tumors expanded in peripheral blood.

This sequence originates from a human donor with non-small cell lung cancer who had a partial response to radiotherapy plus ipilimumab. Here the chain combines TRBV2 and TRBJ1-5; 5 matching bases give a weak D call of TRBD1. The sample in question was peripheral blood, obtained from a patient treated with radiotherapy plus ipilimumab. The CDR3 protein is CASSLDSSNQPQHF. The DNA sequence is given as TGTGCCAGCAGTCTCGACAGTAGCAATCAGCCCCAGCATTTT.